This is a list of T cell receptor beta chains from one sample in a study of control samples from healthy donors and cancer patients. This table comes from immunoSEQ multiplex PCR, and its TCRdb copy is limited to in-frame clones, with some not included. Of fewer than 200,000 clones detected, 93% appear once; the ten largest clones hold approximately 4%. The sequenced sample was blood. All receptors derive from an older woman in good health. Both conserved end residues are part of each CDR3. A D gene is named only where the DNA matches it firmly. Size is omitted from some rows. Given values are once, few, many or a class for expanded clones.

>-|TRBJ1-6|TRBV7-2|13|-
TGTGCCAGCAGCTTAGGAATAGACTCACCCCTCCACTTT
CASSLGIDSPLHF
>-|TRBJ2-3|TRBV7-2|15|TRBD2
TGTGCCAGCAGCATTAGCGGGGGAGGCACAGATACGCAGTATTTT
CASSISGGGTDTQYF
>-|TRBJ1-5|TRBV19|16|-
TGTGCCAGTAGTATACCGGGGAGGGTTTTTAGTCAGCCCCAGCATTTT
CASSIPGRVFSQPQHF
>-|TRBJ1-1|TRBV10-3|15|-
TGTGCCATCAGAGAGTCGGGAGGAGTGAACACTGAAGCTTTCTTT
CAIRESGGVNTEAFF
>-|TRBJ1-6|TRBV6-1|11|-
TGTGCCAGCAGTGAAAATTCACCCCTCCACTTT
CASSENSPLHF
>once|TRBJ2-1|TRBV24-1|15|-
TGTGCCACCAGTGATGGGGGGGCCTCCTACAATGAGCAGTTCTTC
CATSDGGASYNEQFF
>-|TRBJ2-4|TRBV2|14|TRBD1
TGTGCCAGCAGCCCCGGACAGGGGGTAAACATTCAGTACTTC
CASSPGQGVNIQYF
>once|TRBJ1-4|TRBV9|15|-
TGTGCCAGCAGCGAGGGGGGACGCGATAATGAAAAACTGTTTTTT
CASSEGGRDNEKLFF
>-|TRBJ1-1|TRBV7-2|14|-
TGTGCCAGCAGTTACAGGGCTATGAACACTGAAGCTTTCTTT
CASSYRAMNTEAFF
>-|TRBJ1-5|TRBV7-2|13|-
TGTGCCAGCAGCCAAGGGAGGGACCAGCCCCAGCATTTT
CASSQGRDQPQHF
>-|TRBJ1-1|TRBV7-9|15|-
TGTGCCAGCAGCTTACCGGGACACCAGTTAACTGAAGCTTTCTTT
CASSLPGHQLTEAFF
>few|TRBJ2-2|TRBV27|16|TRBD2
TGTGCCAGCAGTTTAGGTCTAGCGGGGGACACCGGGGAGCTGTTTTTT
CASSLGLAGDTGELFF
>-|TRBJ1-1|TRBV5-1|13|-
TGCGCCAGCAGACCGGACAAGAACACTGAAGCTTTCTTT
CASRPDKNTEAFF
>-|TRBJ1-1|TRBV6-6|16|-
TGTGCCAGCAGTTACTCGAATCTCCGGGCGAACACTGAAGCTTTCTTT
CASSYSNLRANTEAFF
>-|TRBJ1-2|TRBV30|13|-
TGTGCCTGGAGTTACGGCCCTCAGGGTGGCTACACCTTC
CAWSYGPQGGYTF
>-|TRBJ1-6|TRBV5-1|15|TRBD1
TGCGCCAGCAGCTCCGGGACAGGGTTCGGATCACCCCTCCACTTT
CASSSGTGFGSPLHF
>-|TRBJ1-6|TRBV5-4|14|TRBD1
TGTGCCAGCAGCCGCGCGGACAGGAATTCACCCCTCCACTTT
CASSRADRNSPLHF
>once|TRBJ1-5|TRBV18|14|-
TGTGCCAGCTCACCAGGAGAGGGTAATCAGCCCCAGCATTTT
CASSPGEGNQPQHF
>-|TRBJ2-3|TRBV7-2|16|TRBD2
TGTGCCAGCAGCCCCTTTTTAGCGGGGGGGACAGATACGCAGTATTTT
CASSPFLAGGTDTQYF
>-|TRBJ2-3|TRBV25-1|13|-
TGTGCCAGCAGTAAGAGCCCCCCAGATACGCAGTATTTT
CASSKSPPDTQYF
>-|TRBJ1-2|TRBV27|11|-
TGTGCCAGCACCTCAGGGAGTGGCTACACCTTC
CASTSGSGYTF
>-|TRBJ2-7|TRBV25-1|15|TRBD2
TGTGCCAGCAGTGAATCTAGCGGAAACTCCTACGAGCAGTACTTC
CASSESSGNSYEQYF
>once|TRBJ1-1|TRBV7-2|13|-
TGTGCCAGCCTTGGGACACCGAACACTGAAGCTTTCTTT
CASLGTPNTEAFF
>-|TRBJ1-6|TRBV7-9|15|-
TGTGCCAGCAGTTATTTCTCAGGCCTAGATTCACCCCTCCACTTT
CASSYFSGLDSPLHF
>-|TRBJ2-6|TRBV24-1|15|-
TGTGCCACCTCGACGGGCGGCGCTGGGGCCAACGTCCTGACTTTC
CATSTGGAGANVLTF
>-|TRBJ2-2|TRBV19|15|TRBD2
TGTGCCAGCACCCTAGCGGGGGGGAACACCGGGGAGCTGTTTTTT
CASTLAGGNTGELFF
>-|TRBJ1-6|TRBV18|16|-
TGTGCCAGCTCACCACAGGGGGTGACCAATTCAGGATCCCTCCACTTT
CASSPQGVTNSGSLHF
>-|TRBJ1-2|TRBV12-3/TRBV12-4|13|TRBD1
TGTGCCAGCAGTCTGACAGGGGTTGATGGCTACACCTTC
CASSLTGVDGYTF
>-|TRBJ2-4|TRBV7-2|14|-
TGTGCCAGCTTAGGGGCATCGGCCAAAAACATTCAGTACTTC
CASLGASAKNIQYF
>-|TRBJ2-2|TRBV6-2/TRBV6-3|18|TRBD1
TGTGCCAGCAGTTATCAGGGACAGGGAGTAACGAACACCGGGGAGCTGTTTTTT
CASSYQGQGVTNTGELFF
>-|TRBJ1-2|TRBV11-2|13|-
TGTGCCAGCAGCTTAGGGGGGGGACGGGGCTACACCTTC
CASSLGGGRGYTF